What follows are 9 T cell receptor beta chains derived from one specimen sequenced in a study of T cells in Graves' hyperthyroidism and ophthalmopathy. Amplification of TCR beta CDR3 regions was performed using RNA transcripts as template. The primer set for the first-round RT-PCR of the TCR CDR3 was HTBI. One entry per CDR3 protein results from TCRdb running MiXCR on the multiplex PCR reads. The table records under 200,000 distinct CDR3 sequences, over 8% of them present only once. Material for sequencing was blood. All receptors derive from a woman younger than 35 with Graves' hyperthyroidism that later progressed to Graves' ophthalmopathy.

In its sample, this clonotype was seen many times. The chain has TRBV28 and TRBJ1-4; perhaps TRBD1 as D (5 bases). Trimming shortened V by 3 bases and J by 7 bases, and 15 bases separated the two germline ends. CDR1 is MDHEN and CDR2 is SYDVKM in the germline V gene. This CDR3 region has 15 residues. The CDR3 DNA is TGTGCCAGCAGTTTCTCCGGGGGATCGGGTGAAAAACTGTTTTTT. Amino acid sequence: CASSFSGGSGEKLFF.

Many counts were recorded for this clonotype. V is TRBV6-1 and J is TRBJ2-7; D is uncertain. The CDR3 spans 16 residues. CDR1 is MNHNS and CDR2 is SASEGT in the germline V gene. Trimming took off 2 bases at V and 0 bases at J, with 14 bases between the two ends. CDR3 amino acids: CASSEYQGDPSYEQYF. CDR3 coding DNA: TGTGCCAGCAGTGAATATCAAGGAGACCCCTCCTACGAGCAGTACTTC.

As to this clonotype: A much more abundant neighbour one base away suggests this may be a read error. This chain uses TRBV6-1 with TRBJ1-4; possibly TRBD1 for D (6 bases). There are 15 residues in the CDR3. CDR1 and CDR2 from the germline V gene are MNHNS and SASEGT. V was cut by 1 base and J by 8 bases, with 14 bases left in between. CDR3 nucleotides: TGTGCCAGCAGTGAAGGCAGGGGAGAGTACGAAAAACTGTTTTTT. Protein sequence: CASSEGRGEYEKLFF.

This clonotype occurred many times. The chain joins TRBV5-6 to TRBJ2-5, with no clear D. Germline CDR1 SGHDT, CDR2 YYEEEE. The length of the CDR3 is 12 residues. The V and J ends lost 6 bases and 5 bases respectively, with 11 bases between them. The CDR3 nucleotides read TGTGCCAGCAATTGGGCCGACGAGACCCAGTACTTC. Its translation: CASNWADETQYF.

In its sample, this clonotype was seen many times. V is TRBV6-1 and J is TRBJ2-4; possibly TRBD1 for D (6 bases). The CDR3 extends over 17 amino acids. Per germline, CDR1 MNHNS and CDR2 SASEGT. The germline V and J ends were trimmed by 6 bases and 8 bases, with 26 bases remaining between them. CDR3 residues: CASRRTDEALGEDIQYF. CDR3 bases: TGTGCCAGCAGGAGGACAGATGAGGCTTTGGGGGAAGACATTCAGTACTTC.

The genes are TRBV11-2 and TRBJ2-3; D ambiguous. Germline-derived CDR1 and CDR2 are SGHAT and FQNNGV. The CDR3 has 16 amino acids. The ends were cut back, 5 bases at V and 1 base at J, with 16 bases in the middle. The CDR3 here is CASSPPGRLRTDTQYF. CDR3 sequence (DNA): TGTGCCAGCAGCCCCCCTGGCAGACTGCGCACAGATACGCAGTATTTT. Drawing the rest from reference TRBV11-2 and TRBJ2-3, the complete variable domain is EAGVAQSPRYKIIEKRQSVAFWCNPISGHATLYWYQQILGQGPKLLIQFQNNGVVDDSQLPKDRFSAERLKGVDSTLKIQPAKLEDSAVYLCASSPPGRLRTDTQYFGPGTRLTVL.

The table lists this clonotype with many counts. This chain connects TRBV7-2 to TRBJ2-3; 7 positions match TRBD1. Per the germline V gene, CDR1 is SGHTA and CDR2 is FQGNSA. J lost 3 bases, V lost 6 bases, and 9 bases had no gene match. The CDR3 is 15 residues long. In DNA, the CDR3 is TGTGCCAGCAGTCCAACGGACAGGCCAACAGATACGCAGTATTTT. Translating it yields CASSPTDRPTDTQYF.

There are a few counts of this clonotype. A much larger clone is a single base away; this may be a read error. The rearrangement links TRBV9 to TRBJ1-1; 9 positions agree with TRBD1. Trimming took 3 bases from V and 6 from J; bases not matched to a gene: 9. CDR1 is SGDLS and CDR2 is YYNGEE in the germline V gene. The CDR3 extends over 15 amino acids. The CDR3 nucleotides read TGTGCCAGCAGCGCTGGGGGACAGGGAGGAGCTGAAGCTTTCTTT. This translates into CASSAGGQGGAEAFF.

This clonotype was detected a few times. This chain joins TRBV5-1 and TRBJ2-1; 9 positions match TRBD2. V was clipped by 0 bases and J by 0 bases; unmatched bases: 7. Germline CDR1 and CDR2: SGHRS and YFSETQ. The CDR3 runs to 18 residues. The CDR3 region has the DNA TGCGCCAGCAGCTTGGCCCCCCTAGCGGGGTACTCCTACAATGAGCAGTTCTTC. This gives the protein CASSLAPLAGYSYNEQFF.